This entry concerns a single TCR beta chain. Its antigen is not known. The record originates from a study of CD8 T cells in Susac syndrome. Study outcomes and limitations: The study acknowledged a relatively small number of individuals in its TCR sequencing and HLA analysis.

The CDR3 is 15 amino acids. V gave up 0 bases and J gave up 0 bases, with 8 bases separating them. The V gene's germline CDR1 is LGHNA and CDR2 YNFKEQ. With random hexamers, roughly 0.45 to 1 ug RNA was reverse transcribed. An immunoSEQ multiplex PCR amplified TCR beta CDR3 over 54 Vbeta and 13 Jbeta. TCRdb analysed the immunoSEQ multiplex PCR reads with MiXCR anew, one entry per CDR3 protein. The sample has about 300,000 distinct CDR3 sequences, 65% to 90% seen once; the top ten hold 0.21%. The chain employs TRBV4-2 and TRBJ1-1; no clear D. The receptor was isolated from a human donor with multiple sclerosis. Sequenced input: CD8+ T cells from PBMCs. CDR3 loop: CASSQEAGMNTEAFF. In DNA form, the CDR3 reads TGTGCCAGCAGCCAAGAAGCGGGGATGAACACTGAAGCTTTCTTT.